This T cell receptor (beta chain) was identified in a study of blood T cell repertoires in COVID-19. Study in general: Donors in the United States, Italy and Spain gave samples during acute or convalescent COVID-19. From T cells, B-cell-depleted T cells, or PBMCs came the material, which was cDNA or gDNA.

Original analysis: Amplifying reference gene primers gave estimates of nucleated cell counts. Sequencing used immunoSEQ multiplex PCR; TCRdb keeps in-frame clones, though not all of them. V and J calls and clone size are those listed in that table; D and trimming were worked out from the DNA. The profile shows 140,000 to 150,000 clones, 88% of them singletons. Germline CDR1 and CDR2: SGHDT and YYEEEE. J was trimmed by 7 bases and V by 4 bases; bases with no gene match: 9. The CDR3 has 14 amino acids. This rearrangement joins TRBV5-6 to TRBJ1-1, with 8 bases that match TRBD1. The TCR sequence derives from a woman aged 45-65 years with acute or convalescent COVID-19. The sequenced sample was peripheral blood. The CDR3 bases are TGTGCCAGCAGCGGCTCGGACAGGGCCATTGAAGCTTTCTTT. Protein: CASSGSDRAIEAFF. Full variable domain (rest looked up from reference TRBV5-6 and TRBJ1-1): DAGVTQSPTHLIKTRGQQVTLRCSPKSGHDTVSWYQQALGQGPQFIFQYYEEEERQRGNFPDRFSGHQFPNYSSELNVNALLLGDSALYLCASSGSDRAIEAFFGQGTRLTVV.